This T cell receptor beta chain was sequenced in a study of graft-versus-host responses after intestinal transplantation. Background on the study: All recipients got anti-thymocyte globulin induction, then tacrolimus and steroids for roughly 3 years.

Data came from immunoSEQ multiplex PCR; TCRdb stores just in-frame clones and leaves some out. The sample lists approximately 110,000 clones; around 92% were seen once. As regards this clone: The target antigen is unknown.

Trimming shortened V by 4 bases and J by 1 base, and 19 bases separated the two germline ends. Germline values: CDR1 LGHNA, CDR2 YNFKEQ. The CDR3 is 17 residues long. The rearrangement links TRBV4-2 to TRBJ1-1, with TRBD1 as a possible D gene (5 bases). The TCR comes from a human donor who was the organ donor for an intestinal transplant. The material sequenced was unstimulated CD8+ T cells sorted from spleen or lymph node cells, taken before transplant. The DNA of the CDR3 is TGTGCCAGCAGCCCCGAGTCCCCCCCAGGGCCGAACACTGAAGCTTTCTTT. Amino acids: CASSPESPPGPNTEAFF.